The entry below describes one T cell receptor (beta chain). The conserved final phenylalanine or tryptophan is absent from the CDR3, which likely points to a read error. The limits of the CDR3 on the DNA are not certain, so only TCRdb's listed CDR3 is given. Germline V CDR1 and CDR2: SGHVS, FNYEAQ. The CDR3 has 13 residues if both end residues are counted. The record originates from a study of CD8+CD57+ T cells in acquired aplastic anemia. Looking at the study overall: Sorted cells (CD4+ and CD8+) yielded DNA amounts that averaged about 2.9 ug.

Investigators profiled TCR beta VDJ and CDR3 from genomic DNA template. A single record per CDR3 protein comes from TCRdb applying MiXCR to the reads. The data hold about 400,000 distinct CDR3 sequences, with roughly 68% observed a single time. The chain has TRBV7-6 and TRBJ1-1; the table assigns TRBD1, which was not confirmed against the DNA. The clonotype comes from a human donor in good health, serving as a control. The sample consisted of sorted CD4+, CD8+, or CD8+CD57+ T cells (not recorded which) from PBMCs. CDR3 sequence: CASSFGQGPQPFG.